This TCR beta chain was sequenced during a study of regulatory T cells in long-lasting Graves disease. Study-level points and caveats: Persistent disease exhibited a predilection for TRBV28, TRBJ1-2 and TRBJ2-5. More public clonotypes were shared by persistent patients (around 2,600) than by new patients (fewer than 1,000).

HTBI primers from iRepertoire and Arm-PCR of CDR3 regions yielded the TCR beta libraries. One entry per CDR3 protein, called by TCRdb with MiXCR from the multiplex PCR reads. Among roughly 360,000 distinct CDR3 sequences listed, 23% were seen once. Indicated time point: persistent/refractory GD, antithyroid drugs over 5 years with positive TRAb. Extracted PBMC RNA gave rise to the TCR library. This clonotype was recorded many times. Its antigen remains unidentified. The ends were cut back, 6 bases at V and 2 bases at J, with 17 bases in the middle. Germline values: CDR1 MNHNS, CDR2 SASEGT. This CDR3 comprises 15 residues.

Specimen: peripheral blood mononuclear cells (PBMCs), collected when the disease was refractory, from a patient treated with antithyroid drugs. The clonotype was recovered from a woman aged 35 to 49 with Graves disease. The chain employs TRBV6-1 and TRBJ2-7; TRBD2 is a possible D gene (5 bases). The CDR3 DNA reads TGTGCCAGCAGCCAACTCGGTACTAGTGCCTACGAGCAGTACTTC. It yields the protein CASSQLGTSAYEQYF.